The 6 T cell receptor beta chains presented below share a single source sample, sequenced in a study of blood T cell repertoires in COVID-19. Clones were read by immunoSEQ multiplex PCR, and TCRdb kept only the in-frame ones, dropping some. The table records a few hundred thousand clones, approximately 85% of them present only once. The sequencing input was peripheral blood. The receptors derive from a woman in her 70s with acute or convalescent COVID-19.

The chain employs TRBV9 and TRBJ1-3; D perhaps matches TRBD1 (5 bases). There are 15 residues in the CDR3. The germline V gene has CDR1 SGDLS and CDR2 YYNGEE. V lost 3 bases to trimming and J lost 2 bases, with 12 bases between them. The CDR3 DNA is TGTGCCAGCAGCGCCTTAGCCAGGGCTGGAAACACCATATATTTT. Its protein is CASSALARAGNTIYF.

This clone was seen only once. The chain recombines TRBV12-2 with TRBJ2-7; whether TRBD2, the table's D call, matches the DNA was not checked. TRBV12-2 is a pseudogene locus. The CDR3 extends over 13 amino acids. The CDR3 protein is CASCGGGAHEQYF. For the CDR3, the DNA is TGTGCAAGTTGTGGCGGGGGGGCCCACGAGCAGTACTTC.

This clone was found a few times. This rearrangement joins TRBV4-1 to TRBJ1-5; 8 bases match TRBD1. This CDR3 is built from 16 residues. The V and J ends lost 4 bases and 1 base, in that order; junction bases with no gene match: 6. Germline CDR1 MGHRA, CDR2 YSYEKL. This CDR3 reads CASSLSGGRSNQPQHF. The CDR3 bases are TGCGCCAGCAGCCTTTCAGGGGGCCGGAGCAATCAGCCCCAGCATTTT.

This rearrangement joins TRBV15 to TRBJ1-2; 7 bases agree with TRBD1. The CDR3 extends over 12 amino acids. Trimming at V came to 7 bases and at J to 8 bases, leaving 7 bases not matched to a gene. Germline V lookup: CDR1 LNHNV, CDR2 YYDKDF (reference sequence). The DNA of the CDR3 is TGTGCCACCACGACAGGGATGGACGGCTACACCTTC. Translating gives CATTTGMDGYTF.

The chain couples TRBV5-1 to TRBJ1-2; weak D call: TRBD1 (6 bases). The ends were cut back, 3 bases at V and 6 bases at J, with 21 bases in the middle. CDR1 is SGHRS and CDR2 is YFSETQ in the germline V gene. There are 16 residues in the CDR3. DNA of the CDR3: TGCGCCAGCAGCTCGGGACAATTCAACGATCGGGATGGCTACACCTTC. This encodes CASSSGQFNDRDGYTF.

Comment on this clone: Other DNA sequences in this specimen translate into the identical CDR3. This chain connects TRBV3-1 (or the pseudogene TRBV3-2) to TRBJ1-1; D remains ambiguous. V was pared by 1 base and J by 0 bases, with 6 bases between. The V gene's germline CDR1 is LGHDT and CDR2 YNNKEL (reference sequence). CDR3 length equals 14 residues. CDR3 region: CASSQVAVNTEAFF. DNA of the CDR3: TGTGCCAGCAGCCAAGTTGCGGTGAACACTGAAGCTTTCTTT.